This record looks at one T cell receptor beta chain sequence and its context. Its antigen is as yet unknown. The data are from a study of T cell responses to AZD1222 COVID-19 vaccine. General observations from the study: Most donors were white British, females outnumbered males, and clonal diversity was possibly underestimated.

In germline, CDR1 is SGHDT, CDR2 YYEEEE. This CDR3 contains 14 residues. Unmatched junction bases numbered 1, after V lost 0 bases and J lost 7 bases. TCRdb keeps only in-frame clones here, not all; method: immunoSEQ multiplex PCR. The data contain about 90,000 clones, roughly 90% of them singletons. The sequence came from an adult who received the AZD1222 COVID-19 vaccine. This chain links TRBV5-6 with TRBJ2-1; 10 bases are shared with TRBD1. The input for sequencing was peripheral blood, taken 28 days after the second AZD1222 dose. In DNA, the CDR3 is TGTGCCAGCAGCTTGGGACAGGGGGCAAATGAGCAGTTCTTC. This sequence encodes CASSLGQGANEQFF.